This T cell receptor (beta chain) was captured by sequencing in a study of blood T cell repertoires in COVID-19. The table lists this clone with many counts. This CDR3 is built from 16 residues. Germline V CDR1 and CDR2: SGHRS, YFSETQ. V shed 0 bases and J 4 bases; nucleotides not matched to a gene: 4. Clones were sequenced by immunoSEQ multiplex PCR, and TCRdb holds only the in-frame ones, with some missing. This sample has fewer than 250,000 clones, with roughly 88% found just once. The sequence came from a woman aged 45 to 65 with acute COVID-19. What was sequenced was PBMCs or T cells enriched from blood (not recorded which). The chain couples TRBV5-1 to TRBJ2-3; TRBD1 matches at 11 bases. This CDR3 reads CASSLGGTGGPDTQYF. The CDR3 DNA follows: TGCGCCAGCAGCTTGGGCGGGACAGGGGGGCCAGATACGCAGTATTTT.